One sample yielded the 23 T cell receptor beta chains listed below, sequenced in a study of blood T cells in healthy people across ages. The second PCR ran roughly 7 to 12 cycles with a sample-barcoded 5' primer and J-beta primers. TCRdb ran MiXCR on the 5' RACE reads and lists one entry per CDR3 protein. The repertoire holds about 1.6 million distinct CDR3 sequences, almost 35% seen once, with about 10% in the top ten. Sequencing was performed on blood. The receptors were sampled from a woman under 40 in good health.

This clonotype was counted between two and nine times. The CDR3 sequence is CASSLSERAQHF. CDR3 nucleotide sequence: TGTGCCAGCAGTTTATCCGAGAGGGCCCAGCATTTT. The chain uses TRBV28 and TRBJ1-5; D is unresolved. The germline V gene has CDR1 MDHEN and CDR2 SYDVKM. V was pared by 1 base and J by 11 bases, with 9 bases between. The CDR3 totals 12 residues.

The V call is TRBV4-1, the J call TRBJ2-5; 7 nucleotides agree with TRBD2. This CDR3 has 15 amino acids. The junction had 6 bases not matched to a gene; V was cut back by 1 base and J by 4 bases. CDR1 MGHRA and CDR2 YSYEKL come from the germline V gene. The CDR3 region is CASSQVGGERETQYF. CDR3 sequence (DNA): TGCGCCAGCAGCCAAGTGGGGGGGGAGCGAGAGACCCAGTACTTC.

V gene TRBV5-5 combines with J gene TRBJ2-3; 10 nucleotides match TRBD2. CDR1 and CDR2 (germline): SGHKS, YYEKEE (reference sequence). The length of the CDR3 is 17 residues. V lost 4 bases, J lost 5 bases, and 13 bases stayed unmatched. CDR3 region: CASSTQPRLAGKDTQYF. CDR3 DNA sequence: TGTGCCAGCAGCACCCAACCAAGACTAGCGGGTAAAGATACGCAGTATTTT.

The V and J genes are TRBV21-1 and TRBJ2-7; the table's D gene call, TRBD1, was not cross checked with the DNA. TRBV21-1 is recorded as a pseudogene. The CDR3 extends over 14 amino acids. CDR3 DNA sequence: TGTGCCAGCAGCAAAGGGGAGCCGGGGTATCAGCAGTACTTC. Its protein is CASSKGEPGYQQYF.

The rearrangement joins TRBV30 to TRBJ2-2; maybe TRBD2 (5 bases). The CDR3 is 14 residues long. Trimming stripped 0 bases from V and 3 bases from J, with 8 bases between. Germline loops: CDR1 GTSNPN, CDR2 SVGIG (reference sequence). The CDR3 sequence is CAWSVEGDTGELFF. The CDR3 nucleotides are TGTGCCTGGAGTGTAGAGGGAGACACCGGGGAGCTGTTTTTT.

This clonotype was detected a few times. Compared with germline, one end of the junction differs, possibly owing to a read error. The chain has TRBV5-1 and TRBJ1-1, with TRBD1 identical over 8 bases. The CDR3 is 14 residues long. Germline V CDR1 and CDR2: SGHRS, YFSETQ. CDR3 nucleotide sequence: TGTGCCAGCAGCTTCCAGGGGGCCAACACTGAAGCTTTCTTT. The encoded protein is CASSFQGANTEAFF.

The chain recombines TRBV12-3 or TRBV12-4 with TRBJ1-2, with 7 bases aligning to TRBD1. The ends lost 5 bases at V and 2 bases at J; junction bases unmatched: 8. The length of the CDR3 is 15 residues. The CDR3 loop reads CASSDTGQENYGYTF. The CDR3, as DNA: TGTGCCAGCAGTGACACTGGACAGGAGAACTATGGCTACACCTTC.

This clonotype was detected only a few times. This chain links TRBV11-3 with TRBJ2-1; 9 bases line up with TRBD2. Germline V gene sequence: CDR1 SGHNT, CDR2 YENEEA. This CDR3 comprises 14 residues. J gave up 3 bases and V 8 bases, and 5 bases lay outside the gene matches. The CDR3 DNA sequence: TGTGCCAGCCAGAGCGGGGGGCTCTACAATGAGCAGTTCTTC. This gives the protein CASQSGGLYNEQFF.

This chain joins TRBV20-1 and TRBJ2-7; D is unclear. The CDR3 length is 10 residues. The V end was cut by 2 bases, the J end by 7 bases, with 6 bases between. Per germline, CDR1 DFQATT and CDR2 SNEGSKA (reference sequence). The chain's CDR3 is CSARLREQYF. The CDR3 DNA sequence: TGCAGTGCTAGACTGAGGGAGCAGTACTTC.

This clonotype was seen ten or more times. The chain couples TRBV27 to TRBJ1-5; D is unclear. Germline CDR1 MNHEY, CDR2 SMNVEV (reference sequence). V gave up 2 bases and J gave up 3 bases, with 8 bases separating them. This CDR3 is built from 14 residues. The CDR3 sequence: CASSLAGDNQPQHF. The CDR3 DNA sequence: TGTGCCAGCAGTTTAGCGGGAGACAATCAGCCCCAGCATTTT.

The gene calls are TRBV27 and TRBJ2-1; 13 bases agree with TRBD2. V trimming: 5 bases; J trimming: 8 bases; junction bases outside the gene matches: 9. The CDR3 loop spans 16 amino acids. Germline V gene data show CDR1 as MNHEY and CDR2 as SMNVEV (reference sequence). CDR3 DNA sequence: TGTGCCAGCAGTCCCCGGACTAGCGGGAGTGTCCATGAGCAGTTCTTC. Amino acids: CASSPRTSGSVHEQFF.

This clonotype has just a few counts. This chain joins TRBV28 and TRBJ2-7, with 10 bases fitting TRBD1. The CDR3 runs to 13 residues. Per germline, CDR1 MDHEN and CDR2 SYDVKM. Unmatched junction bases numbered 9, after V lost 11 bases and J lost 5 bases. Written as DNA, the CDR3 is TGTGCCGGGCGGGGACAGGGGAAGCACGAGCAGTACTTC. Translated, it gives CAGRGQGKHEQYF.

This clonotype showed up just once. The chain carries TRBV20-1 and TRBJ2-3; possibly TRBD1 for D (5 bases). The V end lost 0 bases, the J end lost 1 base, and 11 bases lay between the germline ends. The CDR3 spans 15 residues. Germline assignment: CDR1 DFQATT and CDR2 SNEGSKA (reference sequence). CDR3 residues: CSARDWGRGTDTQYF. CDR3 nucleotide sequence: TGCAGTGCTAGAGACTGGGGCAGAGGCACAGATACGCAGTATTTT.

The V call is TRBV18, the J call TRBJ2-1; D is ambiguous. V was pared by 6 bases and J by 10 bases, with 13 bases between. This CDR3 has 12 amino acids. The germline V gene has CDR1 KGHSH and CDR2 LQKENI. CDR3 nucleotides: TGTGCCAGCTCCTTACAACCCCCCGAGCAGTTCTTC. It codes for CASSLQPPEQFF.

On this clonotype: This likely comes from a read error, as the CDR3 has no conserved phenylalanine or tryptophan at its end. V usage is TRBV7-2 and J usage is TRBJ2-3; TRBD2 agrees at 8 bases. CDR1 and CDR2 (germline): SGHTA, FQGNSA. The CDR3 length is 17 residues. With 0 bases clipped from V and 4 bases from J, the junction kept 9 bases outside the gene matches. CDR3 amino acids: CASSLARFGGGADTQYS. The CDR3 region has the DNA TGTGCCAGCAGCTTAGCGAGGTTCGGGGGGGGCGCAGATACGCAGTATTCT.

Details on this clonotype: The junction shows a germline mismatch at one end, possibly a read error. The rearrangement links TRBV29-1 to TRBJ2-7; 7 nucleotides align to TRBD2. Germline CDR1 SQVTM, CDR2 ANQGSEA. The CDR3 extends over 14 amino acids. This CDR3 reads CSAHGTTSRDEQYF. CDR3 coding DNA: TGCAGCGCCCACGGGACGACTAGCAGGGACGAGCAATACTTC.

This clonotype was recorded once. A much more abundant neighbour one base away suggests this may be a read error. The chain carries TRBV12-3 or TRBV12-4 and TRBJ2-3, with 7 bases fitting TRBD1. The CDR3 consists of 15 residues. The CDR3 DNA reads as TGTGCCAGCAGTTCCGAGGGGGCCCCCACAGATGCGCAGTATTTT. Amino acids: CASSSEGAPTDAQYF.

The CDR3 spells CASSEVTDEPADTQYF. As DNA, the CDR3 is TGTGCCAGCAGTGAAGTCACGGACGAGCCGGCAGATACGCAGTATTTT. The chain carries TRBV2 and TRBJ2-3; D gene uncertain. Trimming took off 1 base at V and 4 bases at J, with 15 bases between the two ends. CDR1 is SNHLY and CDR2 is FYNNEI in the germline V gene. This CDR3 is built from 16 residues. Drawing the rest from reference TRBV2 and TRBJ2-3, the complete variable domain is EPEVTQTPSHQVTQMGQEVILRCVPISNHLYFYWYRQILGQKVEFLVSFYNNEISEKSEIFDDQFSVERPDGSNFTLKIRSTKLEDSAMYFCASSEVTDEPADTQYFGPGTRLTVL.

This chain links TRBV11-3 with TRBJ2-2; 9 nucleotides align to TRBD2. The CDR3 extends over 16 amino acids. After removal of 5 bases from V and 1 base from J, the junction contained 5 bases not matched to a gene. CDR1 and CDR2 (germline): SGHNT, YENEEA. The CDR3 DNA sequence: TGTGCCAGCAGCCCGAGCGGGGGGCTGAACACCGGGGAGCTGTTTTTT. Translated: CASSPSGGLNTGELFF. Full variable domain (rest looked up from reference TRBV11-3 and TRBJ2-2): EAGVVQSPRYKIIEKKQPVAFWCNPISGHNTLYWYLQNLGQGPELLIRYENEEAVDDSQLPKDRFSAERLKGVDSTLKIQPAELGDSAVYLCASSPSGGLNTGELFFGEGSRLTVL.

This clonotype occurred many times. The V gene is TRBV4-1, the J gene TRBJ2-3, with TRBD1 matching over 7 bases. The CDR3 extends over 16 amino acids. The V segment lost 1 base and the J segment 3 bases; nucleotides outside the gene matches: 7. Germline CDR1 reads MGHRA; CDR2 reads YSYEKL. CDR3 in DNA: TGCGCCAGCAGCCAAGTTGACAGGGCATCGACAGATACGCAGTATTTT. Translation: CASSQVDRASTDTQYF.

As DNA, the CDR3 is TGTGCCAGCAGCCCCACCCGGACAGGGGCAGAAGAGACCCAGTACTTC. Translated, it gives CASSPTRTGAEETQYF. This chain joins TRBV7-9 and TRBJ2-7; 9 bases line up with TRBD1. The last part of the DNA fits TRBJ2-5 better; the J call may be wrong. This CDR3 comprises 16 residues. Germline loops: CDR1 SEHNR, CDR2 FQNEAQ (reference sequence).

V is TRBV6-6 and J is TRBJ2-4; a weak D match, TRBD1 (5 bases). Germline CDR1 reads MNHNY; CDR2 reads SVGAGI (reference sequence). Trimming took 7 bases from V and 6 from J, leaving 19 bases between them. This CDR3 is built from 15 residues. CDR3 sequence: CASTPILAGLNIQYF. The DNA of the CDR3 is TGTGCCAGCACTCCCATCCTGGCAGGGTTAAACATTCAGTACTTC.

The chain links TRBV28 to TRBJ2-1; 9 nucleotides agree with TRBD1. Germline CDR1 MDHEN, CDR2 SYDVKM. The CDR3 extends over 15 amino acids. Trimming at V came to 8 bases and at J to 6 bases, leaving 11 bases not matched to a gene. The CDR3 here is CASALTGTGINEQFF. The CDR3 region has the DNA TGTGCCAGCGCCTTGACCGGGACAGGGATCAATGAGCAGTTCTTC.